Shown below are 4 T cell receptor beta chains from a single sample sequenced in a study of spatial heterogeneity in lung cancer. A single record per CDR3 protein comes from TCRdb applying MiXCR to the 5' RACE reads. The profile shows 10,000 to 15,000 distinct CDR3 sequences, 3.9% of them singletons. Time point here: sample taken at primary tumor resection. The authors sequenced whole RNA from tumor, nontumor lung or frozen PBMC without sorting. The source was PBMCs, collected at surgery. The receptors were gathered from a male donor with early-stage non-small cell lung cancer.

A few counts support this clonotype. This beta chain came through as a stray read in a library set up for alpha chains, and its size says little. This chain links TRBV12-3 or TRBV12-4 with TRBJ2-7, with 12 positions matching TRBD2. This CDR3 spans 15 amino acids. Unmatched junction bases numbered 1, after V lost 0 bases and J lost 4 bases. In DNA form, the CDR3 reads TGTGCCAGCAGTTTAGCGCTAGCGGGAGGGTACGAGCAGTACTTC. The encoded protein is CASSLALAGGYEQYF.

Ten or more counts support this clonotype. Germline is not matched at one junction end, which may reflect a read error. This beta chain turned up in a library designed for alpha chains; as an off-target read, its abundance says little. V usage is TRBV5-1 and J usage is TRBJ1-4, with D tentatively TRBD1 (5 bases). Germline V gives CDR1 SGHRS, CDR2 YFSETQ. CDR3 size: 14 residues. CDR3 sequence: CASSGTSTNGKLFF. The CDR3 DNA sequence: TGCGCCAGCAGCGGGACCTCAACTAATGGAAAACTGTTTTTT.

This clonotype was detected ten times or more. This beta chain appears as a stray read in a library generated for alpha chains; its size is not informative. The chain links TRBV6-5 to TRBJ2-1; D might be TRBD1 or TRBD2, each matching 5 bases. There are 17 residues in the CDR3. The germline V and J ends were trimmed by 5 bases and 8 bases, with 25 bases remaining between them. The germline V gene has CDR1 MNHEY and CDR2 SVGAGI. This CDR3 is CASSTGWGSDTGDEQFF. CDR3 DNA sequence: TGTGCCAGCAGTACTGGGTGGGGGAGCGACACGGGCGATGAGCAGTTCTTC.

This clonotype was observed many times. This beta chain is a stray read from a library made for alpha chains; its abundance is not meaningful. This chain's CDR3 is CASSWGSITDTQYF. For the CDR3, the DNA is TGCGCCAGCAGTTGGGGGAGTATCACAGATACGCAGTATTTT. The chain couples TRBV10-2 to TRBJ2-3; D may match TRBD1 or TRBD2 (5 bases each). CDR1 is WSHSY and CDR2 is SAAADI in the germline V gene. The V end lost 5 bases, the J end lost 2 bases, and 11 bases lay between the germline ends. This CDR3 is built from 14 residues.